This T cell receptor (beta chain) came from a study of PD-1 blockade in classical Hodgkin lymphoma. Libraries were prepared by immunoSEQ multiplex PCR; TCRdb keeps only in-frame clonotypes and omits some of them. The sample carries tens of thousands of clones, approximately 77% recorded once. This sample's time point: cycle 4 day 1 (C4D1), after more than five weeks of nivolumab. There was relapse after autologous stem cell transplantation in every patient, and there was variation in brentuximab vedotin exposure. The V end lost 2 bases, the J end lost 0 bases, and 17 bases lay between the germline ends. Germline V lookup: CDR1 LNHDA, CDR2 SQIVND (reference sequence). CDR3 length equals 19 residues.

The sample consisted of peripheral blood mononuclear cells (PBMCs), taken before the fourth cycle of nivolumab. The receptor's source is a human donor with classical Hodgkin lymphoma. The chain joins TRBV19 to TRBJ2-6, with D possibly called TRBD1 or TRBD2 (5 bases each). The CDR3 loop reads CASSIMRQTIGSGANVLTF. CDR3 coding DNA: TGTGCCAGTAGTATAATGAGACAGACTATAGGCTCTGGGGCCAACGTCCTGACTTTC.